This TCR beta chain was recovered during a study of blood T cell repertoires in COVID-19. Overall study: Sources were T cells, B-cell-depleted T cells, or PBMCs; the material itself was cDNA or gDNA.

The CDR3 covers 13 residues. Trimming shortened V by 4 bases and J by 10 bases, and 16 bases separated the two germline ends. The germline V gene has CDR1 MNHEY and CDR2 SMNVEV (reference sequence). Per the original data handling: By means of reference gene primer amplification, nucleated cell counts were estimated. Generated by immunoSEQ multiplex PCR, the TCRdb table keeps only in-frame clones and is missing some. V and J calls and clone size come straight from that table; D and trimming were deduced from the DNA. The sample yields 25,000 to 30,000 clones, 85% to 95% seen once. This sequence originates from a woman between 65 and 79 years old with COVID-19, enrolled during active disease. The chain couples TRBV27 to TRBJ1-1, with D uncertain. Sequences were obtained from peripheral blood. The CDR3 nucleotides are TGTGCCAGCAGTTCTTCCGCCCAGAGGTTAGCTTTCTTT. Translating gives CASSSSAQRLAFF.